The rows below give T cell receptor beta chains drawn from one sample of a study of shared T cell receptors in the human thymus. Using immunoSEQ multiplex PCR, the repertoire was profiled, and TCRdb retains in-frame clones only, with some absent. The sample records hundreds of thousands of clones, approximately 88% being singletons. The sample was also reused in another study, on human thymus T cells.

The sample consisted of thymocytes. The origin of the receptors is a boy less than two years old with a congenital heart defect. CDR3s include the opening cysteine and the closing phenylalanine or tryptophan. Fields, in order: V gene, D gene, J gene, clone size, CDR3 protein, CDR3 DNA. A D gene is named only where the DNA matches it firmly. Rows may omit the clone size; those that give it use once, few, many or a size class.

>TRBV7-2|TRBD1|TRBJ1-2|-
CASSPTGGYGYTF
TGTGCCAGCAGCCCGACAGGGGGCTATGGCTACACCTTC
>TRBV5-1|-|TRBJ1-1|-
CASSLAGGPEAFF
TGCGCCAGCAGCTTGGCCGGAGGGCCTGAAGCTTTCTTT
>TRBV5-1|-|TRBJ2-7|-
CASSLEGQLNYEQYF
TGCGCCAGCAGCTTGGAGGGGCAGCTCAACTACGAGCAGTACTTC
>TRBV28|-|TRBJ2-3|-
CASSPPIPPRTDTQYF
TGTGCCAGCAGTCCCCCTATACCCCCTAGGACAGATACGCAGTATTTT
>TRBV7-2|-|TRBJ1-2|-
CASNSTDGYTF
TGTGCCAGCAACAGTACCGATGGCTACACCTTC
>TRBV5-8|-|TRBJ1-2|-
CASSFHRDNNYGYTF
TGTGCCAGCAGCTTTCACAGGGATAATAACTATGGCTACACCTTC
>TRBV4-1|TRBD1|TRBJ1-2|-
CASSPQTRGQGTYGYTF
TGCGCCAGCAGCCCACAAACGAGGGGACAGGGCACCTATGGCTACACCTTC
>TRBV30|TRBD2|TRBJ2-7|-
CAWIQRGRTVYEQYF
TGTGCCTGGATCCAGCGGGGCCGGACCGTCTACGAGCAGTACTTC
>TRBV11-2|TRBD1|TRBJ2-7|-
CASSHGQDRVNYEQYF
TGTGCCAGCAGCCACGGGCAGGACAGGGTTAACTACGAGCAGTACTTC
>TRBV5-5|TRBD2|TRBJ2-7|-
CASTLGGSGRAYEQYF
TGTGCCAGCACCTTAGGGGGATCCGGGAGGGCCTACGAGCAGTACTTC
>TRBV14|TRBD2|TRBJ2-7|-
CASSHYSGSSYEQYF
TGTGCCAGCAGCCATTATAGCGGGAGCTCCTACGAGCAGTACTTC
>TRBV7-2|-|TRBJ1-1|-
CASSLVTVKNTEAFF
TGTGCCAGCAGCTTAGTCACGGTTAAGAACACTGAAGCTTTCTTT
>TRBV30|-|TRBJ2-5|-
CAWILGQETQYF
TGTGCATGGATACTCGGCCAAGAGACCCAGTACTTC
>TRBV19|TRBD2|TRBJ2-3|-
CASSIRREPLRADTQYF
TGTGCCAGTAGTATCCGGCGGGAGCCCCTTAGGGCAGATACGCAGTATTTT
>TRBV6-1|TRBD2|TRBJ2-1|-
CASSDSGRGENEQFF
TGTGCCAGCAGTGATAGCGGGAGAGGGGAAAATGAGCAGTTCTTC
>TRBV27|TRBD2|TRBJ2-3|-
CASQQREGLADTQYF
TGTGCCAGCCAACAGCGGGAGGGCCTCGCAGATACGCAGTATTTT
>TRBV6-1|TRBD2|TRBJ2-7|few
CASSERGVGARREDYYEQYF
TGTGCCAGCAGTGAACGGGGGGTAGGGGCCCGGCGGGAGGACTACTACGAGCAGTACTTC
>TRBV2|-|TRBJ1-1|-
CASSGWESTEAFF
TGTGCCAGCAGTGGTTGGGAGAGCACTGAAGCTTTCTTT
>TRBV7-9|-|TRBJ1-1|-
CASSPRGGPVAFF
TGTGCCAGCAGCCCGCGGGGAGGTCCCGTGGCTTTCTTT
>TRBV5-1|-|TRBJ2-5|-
CASSPPWRGKTQYF
TGCGCCAGCAGCCCCCCATGGAGAGGGAAGACCCAGTACTTC
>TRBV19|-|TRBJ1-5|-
CASSNNGDSSNQPQHF
TGTGCCAGTAGTAACAACGGCGACAGTAGCAATCAGCCCCAGCATTTT
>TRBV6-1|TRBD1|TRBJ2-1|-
CASGPGTGHNEQFF
TGTGCCAGTGGTCCGGGGACAGGTCACAATGAGCAGTTCTTC
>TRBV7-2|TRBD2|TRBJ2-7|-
CASSSEAGGLDEQYF
TGTGCCAGCAGCTCGGAAGCGGGAGGGCTTGACGAGCAGTACTTC
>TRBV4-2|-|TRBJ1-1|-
CASSQDEADRGPEAFF
TGTGCCAGCAGCCAAGATGAGGCGGATAGAGGGCCTGAAGCTTTCTTT
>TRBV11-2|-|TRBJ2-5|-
CASSFTGRSGETQYF
TGTGCCAGCAGCTTTACAGGGCGGTCGGGAGAGACCCAGTACTTC
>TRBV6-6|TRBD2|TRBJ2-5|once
CASRGDYRETQYF
TGTGCCAGCAGGGGGGACTATCGGGAGACCCAGTACTTC
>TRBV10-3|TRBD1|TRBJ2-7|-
CAISPLQGAPYEQYF
TGTGCCATCTCCCCCCTACAGGGGGCCCCATACGAGCAGTACTTC
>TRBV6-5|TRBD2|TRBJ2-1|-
CASSHGLAGNNEQFF
TGTGCCAGCAGTCACGGACTAGCGGGGAACAATGAGCAGTTCTTC
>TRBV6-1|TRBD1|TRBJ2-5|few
CASSEFPDREETQYF
TGTGCCAGCAGTGAATTCCCCGACAGGGAAGAGACCCAGTACTTC
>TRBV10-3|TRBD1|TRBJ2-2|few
CAISDQDRVSGELFF
TGTGCCATCAGTGACCAGGACAGGGTCTCCGGGGAGCTGTTTTTT
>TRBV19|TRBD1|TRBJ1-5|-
CASSPGTGKGYSNQPQHF
TGTGCCAGTAGTCCCGGGACAGGAAAGGGCTATAGCAATCAGCCCCAGCATTTT